The clone carrying this T cell receptor beta chain was recorded a few times. The data stem from a study of blood T cell repertoires in COVID-19. Study-level background: The samples span acute and convalescent COVID-19 from the United States, Italy and Spain. PBMCs, B-cell-depleted T cells, or T cells were the source of the cDNA or gDNA that made up the material.

Original methodology: Amplification of reference gene primers was used by the study to estimate nucleated cell counts. Here immunoSEQ multiplex PCR was the method, and the copy in TCRdb shows in-frame clones only, minus some. V, J and clone size reflect that table, while D and trimming were determined from the DNA. Of about 190,000 clones listed, around four fifths are singletons. CDR3 size: 13 residues. CDR1 is MNHNY, CDR2 SVGAGI, per germline (reference sequence). The ends lost 6 bases at V and 6 bases at J; junction bases unmatched: 4. The sequencing input was peripheral blood. This chain uses TRBV6-6 with TRBJ2-1; 8 nucleotides agree with TRBD1. This receptor was taken from a human donor in a cohort sampled during active COVID-19. This CDR3 is CASRRGQVNEQFF. In nucleotides, the CDR3 is TGTGCCAGCAGAAGGGGACAGGTCAATGAGCAGTTCTTC.